Listed here is a single T cell receptor beta chain. Its target is unknown. The length of the CDR3 is 17 residues. V shed 2 bases and J 8 bases; nucleotides not matched to a gene: 14. The germline gives CDR1 SGHVS, CDR2 FNYEAQ. Some clones are missing from TCRdb's copy, which holds only in-frame ones; the method was immunoSEQ multiplex PCR. The data hold 20,000 to 25,000 clones, with about 80% observed a single time. This record comes from a study of PD-1 blockade in classical Hodgkin lymphoma. The study, taken as a whole, reports: The study found complete responders had baseline diversity similar to newly diagnosed patients.

Sample time point: cycle 4 day 1 (C4D1), after six to seven weeks of nivolumab. Patients all relapsed after autologous stem cell transplantation, and there was variation in brentuximab vedotin exposure. The sample in question was peripheral blood mononuclear cells (PBMCs), obtained before the fourth cycle of nivolumab. The clonotype originates from a human donor with classical Hodgkin lymphoma. The chain recombines TRBV7-6 with TRBJ2-2; TRBD2 aligns across 7 bases. The CDR3, as DNA: TGTGCCAGCAGCTTAACAATAGCGGGTCCGGGCCGGGGGGAGCTGTTTTTT. Encoded protein: CASSLTIAGPGRGELFF.